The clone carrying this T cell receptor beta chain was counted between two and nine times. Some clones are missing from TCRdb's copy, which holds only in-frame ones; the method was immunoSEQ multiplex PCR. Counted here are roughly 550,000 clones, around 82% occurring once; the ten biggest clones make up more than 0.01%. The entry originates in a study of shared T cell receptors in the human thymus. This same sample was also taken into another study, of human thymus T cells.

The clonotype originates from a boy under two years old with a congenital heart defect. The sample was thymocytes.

CDR3 sequence: CASSAGGSLSAFEQYF. The CDR3 nucleotides read TGCGCCAGCAGTGCCGGTGGGAGTCTGAGCGCATTTGAGCAGTACTTC. The chain has TRBV10-1 and TRBJ2-7; a possible D gene is TRBD2 (5 bases). The CDR3 sequence is 16 residues long. Looked up from germline, CDR1 is WNHNN and CDR2 is SYGVQD (reference sequence). V was clipped by 4 bases and J by 7 bases, with 23 bases between them.